What follows are 18 T cell receptor beta chains derived from one specimen sequenced in a study of immune heterogeneity within non-small cell lung tumors. For the TCR beta CDR3, multiplex PCR with 32 V and 13 J primers performed the amplification. TCRdb re-analysed the multiplex PCR reads in MiXCR, keeping a single row per CDR3 protein. The sample records a few thousand distinct CDR3 sequences, approximately 48% being singletons. As template, the study used bulk tumor genomic DNA at roughly 600 ng per sample. Several far-apart biopsies were taken per primary tumor during surgery. Curative surgery was performed on patients who had untreated, newly diagnosed non-small cell lung cancer. Sequencing input: lung tumor tissue. Receptor source: a woman aged 60 to 75 with non-small cell lung cancer.

The chain recombines TRBV20-1 with TRBJ1-2; D gene uncertain. CDR1 and CDR2 (germline): DFQATT, SNEGSKA (reference sequence). The germline V and J ends were trimmed by 0 bases and 4 bases, with 6 bases remaining between them. CDR3 length: 12 amino acids. CDR3 DNA sequence: TGCAGTGCTAGAGAGGTTGGCTATGGCTACACCTTC. Translating it yields CSAREVGYGYTF.

The CDR3 DNA is TGTGCCAGCAGCGAACAGCCCCCCTACGAGCAGTACTTC. Its translation is CASSEQPPYEQYF. The genes are TRBV7-2 and TRBJ2-7; no clear D gene. Trimming stripped 5 bases from V and 2 bases from J, with 10 bases between. The CDR3 spans 13 residues. CDR1 and CDR2 (germline): SGHTA, FQGNSA.

The chain has TRBV28 and TRBJ1-3, with 8 positions matching TRBD1. CDR3 length: 16 residues. V lost 5 bases to trimming and J lost 4 bases; unmatched junction nucleotides: 10. Germline V gene data show CDR1 as MDHEN and CDR2 as SYDVKM. CDR3 loop: CASSPKQGVSGNTIYF. CDR3 nucleotide sequence: TGTGCCAGCAGTCCAAAACAGGGGGTCTCCGGAAACACCATATATTTT.

By sample share, this clonotype is large. The chain carries TRBV7-3 and TRBJ2-1; 15 positions agree with TRBD2. Germline V lookup: CDR1 SGHTA, CDR2 FQGTGA. V was clipped by 2 bases and J by 4 bases; unmatched bases: 9. The CDR3 extends over 19 amino acids. CDR3 nucleotides: TGTGCCAGCAGCTTACAGGGACTAGCGGGAGGTCCTATATACAATGAGCAGTTCTTC. Protein product: CASSLQGLAGGPIYNEQFF. Filled out from reference TRBV7-3 and TRBJ2-1, the complete variable domain reads GAGVSQTPSNKVTEKGKYVELRCDPISGHTALYWYRQSLGQGPEFLIYFQGTGAADDSGLPNDRFFAVRPEGSVSTLKIQRTERGDSAVYLCASSLQGLAGGPIYNEQFFGPGTRLTVL.

By share, this clonotype counts as large (0.1 to 1%). V gene TRBV20-1 combines with J gene TRBJ1-1, with D unresolved. The V gene's germline CDR1 is DFQATT and CDR2 SNEGSKA (reference sequence). The V end lost 3 bases, the J end lost 6 bases, and 11 bases lay between the germline ends. The CDR3 covers 12 residues. The CDR3 spells CSASRYDAEAFF. The CDR3 DNA is TGCAGTGCTAGCCGGTATGACGCTGAAGCTTTCTTT.

V and J are TRBV6-5 and TRBJ1-4, with 9 bases fitting TRBD1. The CDR3 runs to 16 residues. Germline V gene sequence: CDR1 MNHEY, CDR2 SVGAGI. The V segment lost 2 bases and the J segment 8 bases; nucleotides outside the gene matches: 9. CDR3 DNA: TGTGCCAGCAGTTACGCCCCGGGACAGGGACACGAAAAACTGTTTTTT. Protein product: CASSYAPGQGHEKLFF.

The gene calls are TRBV13 and TRBJ2-3; unclear D gene. The V end was cut by 5 bases, the J end by 3 bases, with 6 bases between. Germline assignment: CDR1 PRHDT and CDR2 FYEKMQ (reference sequence). The CDR3 extends over 12 amino acids. CDR3 residues: CASSQFTDTQYF. In nucleotides, the CDR3 is TGTGCCAGCAGCCAATTTACAGATACGCAGTATTTT.

The rearrangement joins TRBV20-1 to TRBJ2-7; TRBD1 agrees at 7 bases. The CDR3 spans 14 residues. With V trimmed by 3 bases and J by 3 bases, 8 bases remained unmatched. The germline V gene encodes CDR1 DFQATT and CDR2 SNEGSKA (reference sequence). The CDR3 reads CSARPHRQGYEQYF. The CDR3 bases are TGCAGTGCTAGGCCCCACAGACAGGGCTACGAGCAGTACTTC.

This clonotype was seen only a few times. The chain uses TRBV5-1 and TRBJ2-3; no reliable D call. Trimming shortened V by 3 bases and J by 2 bases, and 7 bases separated the two germline ends. This CDR3 has 13 residues. Germline V CDR1 and CDR2: SGHRS, YFSETQ. The DNA of the CDR3 is TGCGCCAGCAGCTGGTCTCTCACAGATACGCAGTATTTT. It encodes CASSWSLTDTQYF.

The J gene is TRBJ2-7, the V gene TRBV6-1; D tentatively fits TRBD1 or TRBD2 (6 bases each). Trimming took off 7 bases at V and 3 bases at J, with 13 bases between the two ends. The germline V gene encodes CDR1 MNHNS and CDR2 SASEGT. The CDR3 covers 13 residues. The chain's CDR3 is CASMGRGVYEQYF. Written as DNA, the CDR3 is TGTGCCAGCATGGGAAGGGGGGTCTACGAGCAGTACTTC.

This CDR3 reads CASSLEGGGSYEQYF. Here the CDR3 DNA reads TGTGCCAGCAGCTTAGAGGGGGGGGGCTCCTACGAGCAGTACTTC. This rearrangement joins TRBV11-2 to TRBJ2-7; TRBD2 agrees at 7 bases. Germline CDR1 and CDR2: SGHAT and FQNNGV. Germline trimming cut 0 bases from V and 0 bases from J; bases unmatched to any gene: 2. The CDR3 consists of 15 residues.

This clonotype appeared once. This sequence joins TRBV11-2 and TRBJ2-4; D tentatively fits TRBD1 or TRBD2 (6 bases each). V lost 3 bases and J 8 bases, leaving 17 bases between the germline ends. Germline-derived CDR1 and CDR2 are SGHAT and FQNNGV. The CDR3 is 15 amino acids. The CDR3 DNA reads TGTGCCAGCAGCTTTTACGCAGGGGACTGGGACATTCAGTACTTC. This encodes CASSFYAGDWDIQYF.

This clonotype ranks as large. J is TRBJ1-4 and V is TRBV7-8; the match to TRBD1 covers 7 bases. In germline, CDR1 is SGHVS, CDR2 FQNEAQ. This CDR3 spans 15 amino acids. V trimming: 7 bases; J trimming: 8 bases; junction bases outside the gene matches: 13. The CDR3 sequence is CASTPKTGLREKLFF. CDR3 nucleotides: TGTGCCAGCACCCCCAAGACAGGGTTAAGGGAAAAACTGTTTTTT.

J is TRBJ2-7 and V is TRBV28; D is undetermined. The V gene lost 4 bases and the J gene lost 9 bases, with 10 bases spanning the gap. CDR3 length: 11 amino acids. Germline assignment: CDR1 MDHEN and CDR2 SYDVKM. For the CDR3, the DNA is TGTGCCAGCAGTTCCATGGTGGCGCAGTACTTC. Its protein product is CASSSMVAQYF.

The chain carries TRBV28 and TRBJ2-2; D is undetermined. Germline-derived CDR1 and CDR2 are MDHEN and SYDVKM. CDR3 length: 12 amino acids. The V end was cut by 8 bases, the J end by 1 base, with 5 bases between. The CDR3: CASGRNTGELFF. The CDR3 DNA is TGTGCCAGCGGTAGGAACACCGGGGAGCTGTTTTTT.

In this sample, this clonotype turned up a few times. The chain uses TRBV3-1 and TRBJ2-7, with TRBD1 matching 7 bases. The CDR3 has 15 amino acids. The trim removed 3 bases at V and 2 bases at J, leaving 7 bases unmatched. Per germline, CDR1 LGHDT and CDR2 YNNKEL (reference sequence). In DNA, the CDR3 is TGTGCCAGCAGCCAGAATAGGGGGACAGCCTACGAGCAGTACTTC. It specifies CASSQNRGTAYEQYF.

Comment on this clonotype: A junction end diverges from the germline sequence, so it may reflect a read error. The V gene is TRBV10-3, the J gene TRBJ1-5; no reliable D call. CDR3 length: 13 residues. Germline loops: CDR1 ENHRY, CDR2 SYGVKD. CDR3 amino acids: CAISESTGQLQHF. Written as DNA, the CDR3 is TGTGCCATCAGTGAGTCTACCGGTCAGCTCCAGCATTTT.

The chain has TRBV25-1 and TRBJ1-4; D is perhaps TRBD1 (6 bases). The CDR3 length is 11 residues. V was cut by 6 bases and J by 8 bases, with 7 bases left in between. Germline lookup yields CDR1 MGHDK and CDR2 SYGVNS. CDR3 in DNA: TGTGCCAGCAGACAGGGAGAAAAACTGTTTTTT. Translating gives CASRQGEKLFF.